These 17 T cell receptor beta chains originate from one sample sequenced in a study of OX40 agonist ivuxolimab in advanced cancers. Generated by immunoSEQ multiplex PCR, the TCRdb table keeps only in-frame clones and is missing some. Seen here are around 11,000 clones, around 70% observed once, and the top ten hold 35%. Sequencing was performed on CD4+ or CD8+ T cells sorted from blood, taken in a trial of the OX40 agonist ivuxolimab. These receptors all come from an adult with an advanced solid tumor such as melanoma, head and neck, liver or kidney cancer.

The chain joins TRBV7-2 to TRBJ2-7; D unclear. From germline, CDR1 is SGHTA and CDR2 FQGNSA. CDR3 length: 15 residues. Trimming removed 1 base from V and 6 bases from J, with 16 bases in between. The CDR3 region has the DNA TGTGCCAGCAGCTTAGGTCAATTCAGCGCCAGCGAGCAGTACTTC. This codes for CASSLGQFSASEQYF.

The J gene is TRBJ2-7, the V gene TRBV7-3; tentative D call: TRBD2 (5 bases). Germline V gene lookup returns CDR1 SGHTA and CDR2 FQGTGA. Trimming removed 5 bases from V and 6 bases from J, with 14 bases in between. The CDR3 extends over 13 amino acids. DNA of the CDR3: TGTGCCAGCAGCCTGGAAGGGAGATCCGAGCAGTACTTC. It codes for CASSLEGRSEQYF. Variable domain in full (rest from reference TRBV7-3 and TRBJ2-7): GAGVSQTPSNKVTEKGKYVELRCDPISGHTALYWYRQSLGQGPEFLIYFQGTGAADDSGLPNDRFFAVRPEGSVSTLKIQRTERGDSAVYLCASSLEGRSEQYFGPGTRLTVT.

The CDR3 DNA is TGTGCCATCGGAACAGGGGCTGCTAATGAAAAACTGTTTTTT. Translation gives CAIGTGAANEKLFF. This chain joins TRBV6-6 and TRBJ1-4; 7 nucleotides match TRBD1. The J segment lost 3 bases and the V segment lost 10 bases, leaving 8 bases of the junction unmatched. This CDR3 has 14 amino acids. Germline CDR1 MNHNY, CDR2 SVGAGI (reference sequence).

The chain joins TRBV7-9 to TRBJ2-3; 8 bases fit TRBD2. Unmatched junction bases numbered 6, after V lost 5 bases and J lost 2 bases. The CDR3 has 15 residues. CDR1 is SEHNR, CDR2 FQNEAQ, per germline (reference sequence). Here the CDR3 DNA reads TGTGCCAGCAGCCCCATAGCGGGACTCACAGATACGCAGTATTTT. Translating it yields CASSPIAGLTDTQYF. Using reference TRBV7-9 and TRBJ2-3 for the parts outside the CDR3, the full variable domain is DTGVSQNPRHKITKRGQNVTFRCDPISEHNRLYWYRQTLGQGPEFLTYFQNEAQLEKSRLLSDRFSAERPKGSFSTLEIQRTEQGDSAMYLCASSPIAGLTDTQYFGPGTRLTVL.

The CDR3 spells CASSKGQGRLGTDTQYF. The CDR3 region has the DNA TGTGCCAGCAGCAAGGGACAGGGGAGGTTGGGGACAGATACGCAGTATTTT. This chain uses TRBV4-2 with TRBJ2-3; 10 nucleotides line up with TRBD1. Trimming removed 5 bases from V and 3 bases from J; junction bases left unmatched: 11. The CDR3 contains 17 residues. Per germline, CDR1 LGHNA and CDR2 YNFKEQ.

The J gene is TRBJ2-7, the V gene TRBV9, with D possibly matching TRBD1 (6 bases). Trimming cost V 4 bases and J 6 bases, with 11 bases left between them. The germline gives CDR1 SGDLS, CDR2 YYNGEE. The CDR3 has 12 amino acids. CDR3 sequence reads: CASSHNRAEQYF. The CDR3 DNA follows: TGTGCCAGCAGCCATAACAGGGCCGAGCAGTACTTC.

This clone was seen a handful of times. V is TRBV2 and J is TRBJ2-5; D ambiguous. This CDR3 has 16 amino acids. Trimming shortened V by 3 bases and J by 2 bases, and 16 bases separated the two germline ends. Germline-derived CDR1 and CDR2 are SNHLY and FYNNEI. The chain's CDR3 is CASSDPTWTEQETQYF. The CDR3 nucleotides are TGTGCCAGCAGTGATCCGACTTGGACGGAACAAGAGACCCAGTACTTC.

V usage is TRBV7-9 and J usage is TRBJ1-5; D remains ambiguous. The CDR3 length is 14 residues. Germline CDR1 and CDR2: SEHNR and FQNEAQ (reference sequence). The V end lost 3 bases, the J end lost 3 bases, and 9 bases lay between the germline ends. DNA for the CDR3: TGTGCCAGCAGCTTCCCAGGAGTCAATCAGCCCCAGCATTTT. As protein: CASSFPGVNQPQHF.

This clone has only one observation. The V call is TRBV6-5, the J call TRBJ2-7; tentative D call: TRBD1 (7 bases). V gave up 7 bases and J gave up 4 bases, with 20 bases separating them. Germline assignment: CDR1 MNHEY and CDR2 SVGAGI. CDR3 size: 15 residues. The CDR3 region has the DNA TGTGCCAGCAACGACTATTCAGGGGGGAGGTACGAGCAGTACTTC. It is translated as CASNDYSGGRYEQYF.

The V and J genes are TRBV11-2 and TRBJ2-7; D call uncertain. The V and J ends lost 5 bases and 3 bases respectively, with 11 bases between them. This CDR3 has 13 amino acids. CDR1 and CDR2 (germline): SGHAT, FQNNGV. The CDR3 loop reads CASSPGPNYEQYF. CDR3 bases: TGTGCCAGCAGCCCCGGGCCAAACTACGAGCAGTACTTC.

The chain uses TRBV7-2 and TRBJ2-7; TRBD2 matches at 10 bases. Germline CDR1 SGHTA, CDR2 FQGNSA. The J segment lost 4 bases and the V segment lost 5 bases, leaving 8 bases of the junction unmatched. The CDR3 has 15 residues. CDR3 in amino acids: CASSPWASGSYEQYF. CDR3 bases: TGTGCCAGCAGCCCTTGGGCTAGCGGGAGTTACGAGCAGTACTTC. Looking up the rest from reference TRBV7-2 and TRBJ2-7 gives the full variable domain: GAGVSQSPSNKVTEKGKDVELRCDPISGHTALYWYRQSLGQGLEFLIYFQGNSAPDKSGLPSDRFSAERTGGSVSTLTIQRTQQEDSAVYLCASSPWASGSYEQYFGPGTRLTVT.

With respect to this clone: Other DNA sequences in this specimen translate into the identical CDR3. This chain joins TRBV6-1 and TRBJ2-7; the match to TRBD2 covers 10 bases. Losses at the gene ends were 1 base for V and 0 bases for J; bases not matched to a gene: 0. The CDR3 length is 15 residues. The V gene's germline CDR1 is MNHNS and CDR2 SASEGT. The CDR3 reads CASSEGTSGSYEQYF. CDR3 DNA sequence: TGTGCCAGCAGTGAAGGGACTAGCGGCTCCTACGAGCAGTACTTC.

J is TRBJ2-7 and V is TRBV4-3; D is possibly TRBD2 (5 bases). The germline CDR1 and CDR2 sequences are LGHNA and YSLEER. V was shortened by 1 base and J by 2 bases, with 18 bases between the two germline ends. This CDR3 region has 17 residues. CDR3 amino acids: CASSQGEPGYPPYEQYF. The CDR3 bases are TGCGCCAGCAGCCAAGGGGAACCGGGGTATCCCCCCTACGAGCAGTACTTC.

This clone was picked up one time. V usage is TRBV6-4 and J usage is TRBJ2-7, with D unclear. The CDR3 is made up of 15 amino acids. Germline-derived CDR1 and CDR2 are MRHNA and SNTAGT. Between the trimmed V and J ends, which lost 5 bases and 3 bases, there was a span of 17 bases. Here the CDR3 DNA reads TGTGCCAGCAGTCCGTCACTGAACTACCGCTACGAGCAGTACTTC. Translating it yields CASSPSLNYRYEQYF.

In DNA form, the CDR3 reads TGTGCCAGCAGTTTAGTAACCGATTCGAGGGAGCTGTTTTTT. Its translation is CASSLVTDSRELFF. The chain combines TRBV27 with TRBJ2-2; D unresolved. The CDR3 is 14 residues long. Trimming cost V 2 bases and J 9 bases, with 13 bases left between them. CDR1 is MNHEY and CDR2 is SMNVEV in the germline V gene (reference sequence).

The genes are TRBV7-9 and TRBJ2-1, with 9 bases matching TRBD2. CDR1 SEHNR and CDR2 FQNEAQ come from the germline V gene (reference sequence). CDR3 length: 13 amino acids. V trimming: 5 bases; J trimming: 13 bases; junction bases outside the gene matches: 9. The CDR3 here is CASSPGAGGPQFF. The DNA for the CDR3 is TGTGCCAGCAGCCCCGGGGCGGGAGGGCCTCAGTTCTTC.

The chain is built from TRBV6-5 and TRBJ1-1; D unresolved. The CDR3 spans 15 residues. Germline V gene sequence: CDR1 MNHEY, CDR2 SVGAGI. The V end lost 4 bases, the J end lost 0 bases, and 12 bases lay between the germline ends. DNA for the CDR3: TGTGCCAGCAGTTTAACAGATTCCCTGAACACTGAAGCTTTCTTT. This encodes CASSLTDSLNTEAFF.